This T cell receptor beta chain appears in the sequencing data of a study of PD-L1 blockade in urothelial cancer. As to time point: pretreatment peripheral blood. Synthetic TCR analog templates were spiked into all PCRs individually. Clones were sequenced by immunoSEQ multiplex PCR, and TCRdb holds only the in-frame ones, with some missing. The table records about 86,000 clones, over 75% of them present only once. Germline loops: CDR1 SNHLY, CDR2 FYNNEI. This CDR3 contains 13 residues. The ends lost 5 bases at V and 5 bases at J; junction bases unmatched: 1. The sequencing used PBMCs, collected around atezolizumab (anti-PD-L1) treatment. This receptor was identified in a man aged 60 to 69 with urothelial cancer. The rearrangement joins TRBV2 to TRBJ1-5, with TRBD1 matching over 9 bases. CDR3 region: CASSWTGDQPQHF. The CDR3 nucleotides read TGTGCCAGCAGTTGGACAGGGGATCAGCCCCAGCATTTT. Combining the CDR3 with reference TRBV2 and TRBJ1-5 gives the whole variable domain EPEVTQTPSHQVTQMGQEVILRCVPISNHLYFYWYRQILGQKVEFLVSFYNNEISEKSEIFDDQFSVERPDGSNFTLKIRSTKLEDSAMYFCASSWTGDQPQHFGDGTRLSIL.